The clone carrying this TCR beta chain has only one observation. Its antigen is not known. Sequencing was performed with immunoSEQ multiplex PCR; in TCRdb, only in-frame clones are kept and a portion is missing. Of some 190,000 clones listed, over 90% are singletons. Trimming took off 3 bases at V and 2 bases at J, with 2 bases between the two ends. CDR3 length: 12 amino acids. CDR1 and CDR2 (germline): KGHSH, LQKENI. The sample belongs to a study of T cell responses to AZD1222 COVID-19 vaccine. General observations from the study: Clonal diversity was possibly underestimated, and the donors were mostly white British, with more females. The study found vaccine-associated CD4 TCRs spanning spike, dominant at 160-218 and 743-854. Regions left unmutated in variants are reportedly the target of nearly half of spike-specific TCRs.

Sequenced here: peripheral blood, sampled 28 days after the second AZD1222 dose. The sequence derives from an adult who received the AZD1222 COVID-19 vaccine. The V and J genes are TRBV18 and TRBJ1-3, with D unresolved. Here the CDR3 reads CASSPPGNTIYF. The CDR3 nucleotides read TGTGCCAGCTCACCTCCTGGAAACACCATATATTTT. Complete variable domain (other parts from reference TRBV18 and TRBJ1-3): NAGVMQNPRHLVRRRGQEARLRCSPMKGHSHVYWYRQLPEEGLKFMVYLQKENIIDESGMPKERFSAEFPKEGPSILRIQQVVRGDSAAYFCASSPPGNTIYFGEGSWLTVV.